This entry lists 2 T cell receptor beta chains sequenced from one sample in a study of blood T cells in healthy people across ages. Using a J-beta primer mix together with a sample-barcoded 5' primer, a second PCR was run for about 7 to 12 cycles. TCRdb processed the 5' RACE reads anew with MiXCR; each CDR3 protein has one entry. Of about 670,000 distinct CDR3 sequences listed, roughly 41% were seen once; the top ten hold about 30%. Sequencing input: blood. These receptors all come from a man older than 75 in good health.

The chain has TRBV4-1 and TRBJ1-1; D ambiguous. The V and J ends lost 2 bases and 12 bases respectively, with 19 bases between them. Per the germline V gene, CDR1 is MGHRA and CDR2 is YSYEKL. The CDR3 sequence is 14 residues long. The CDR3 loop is CASSQSGPGRAPFF. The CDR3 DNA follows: TGCGCCAGCAGCCAATCCGGGCCGGGGAGAGCGCCTTTCTTT.

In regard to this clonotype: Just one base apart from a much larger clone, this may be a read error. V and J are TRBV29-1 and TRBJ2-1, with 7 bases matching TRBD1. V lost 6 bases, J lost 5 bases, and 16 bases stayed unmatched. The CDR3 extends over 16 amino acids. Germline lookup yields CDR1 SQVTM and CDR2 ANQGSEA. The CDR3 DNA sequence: TGCAGCGTCCCCCATGGCTACAGGGGTTTGGACAATGAGCAGTTCTTC. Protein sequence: CSVPHGYRGLDNEQFF.